The text below deals with one T cell receptor (beta chain). The data were taken from a study of post-analysis software for immune sequencing data. Unique molecular identifiers tagged the TCR beta cDNA libraries. TCRdb re-called the PCR reads with MiXCR, one entry per CDR3 protein. This repertoire shows fewer than 850,000 distinct CDR3 sequences, roughly 29% found once; its top ten account for about 0.5%. This clonotype was obtained from a girl aged 5-17 years with multiple sclerosis. The specimen sequenced was blood.

CDR3 nucleotide sequence: TGTGCCAGCAACATAGCGGGAGGCCCTTTTAACAATGAGCAGTTCTTC. Amino acids: CASNIAGGPFNNEQFF. The rearrangement joins TRBV27 to TRBJ2-1, with 10 bases fitting TRBD2. In germline, CDR1 is MNHEY, CDR2 SMNVEV (reference sequence). This CDR3 comprises 16 residues. The V and J ends lost 7 bases and 5 bases, in that order; junction bases with no gene match: 11.